The present T cell receptor (beta chain) was sequenced within a study of blood T cell repertoires in COVID-19. Study summary: Collection of acute and convalescent COVID-19 samples took place in the United States, Italy and Spain. PBMCs, B-cell-depleted T cells, or T cells provided the cDNA or gDNA that made up the material.

Original data processing: Estimation of nucleated cell counts relied on the amplification of reference gene primers. Here immunoSEQ multiplex PCR was the method, and the copy in TCRdb shows in-frame clones only, minus some. That table furnishes V, J and clone size, whereas the DNA furnished D and trimming. This sample has about 190,000 clones, with around 85% found just once. Germline V lookup: CDR1 SGHRS, CDR2 YFSETQ. The CDR3 has 14 residues. Trimming removed 0 bases from V and 3 bases from J, with 9 bases in between. The chain is built from TRBV5-1 and TRBJ1-2; no clear D. The sequenced sample was peripheral blood. This receptor was identified in a woman between 50 and 59 years old with acute or convalescent COVID-19. As DNA, the CDR3 is TGCGCCAGCAGCTTGGTTCTAAGCGACTATGGCTACACCTTC. Translating gives CASSLVLSDYGYTF. The full variable domain, its missing parts supplied by reference TRBV5-1 and TRBJ1-2, is KAGVTQTPRYLIKTRGQQVTLSCSPISGHRSVSWYQQTPGQGLQFLFEYFSETQRNKGNFPGRFSGRQFSNSRSEMNVSTLELGDSALYLCASSLVLSDYGYTFGSGTRLTVV.